This T cell receptor (beta chain) was captured by sequencing in a study of neurological immune-mediated disorders. General study results and limits: None of the CDR3 amino acid sequences in expanded clones turned up in more than one subject, which points to private repertoires in all groups. A possible signature appeared as one related-CDR3 cluster, in which phylogenetic grouping placed the repertoires of 18 of 34 multiple sclerosis patients.

This clonotype showed up many times. Its antigen is undetermined. 5'RACE with 10-nucleotide random UMIs produced the cDNA. TCRdb recomputed calls from the 5' RACE reads with MiXCR, one row per CDR3 protein. The repertoire holds about 120,000 distinct CDR3 sequences, with approximately 3.2% as singletons. J lost 2 bases, V lost 2 bases, and 9 bases had no gene match. The CDR3 covers 15 residues. The germline V gene encodes CDR1 DFQATT and CDR2 SNEGSKA (reference sequence). The chain links TRBV20-1 to TRBJ2-7; 7 bases agree with TRBD1. The specimen sequenced was PBMCs. The receptor was derived from a woman aged 25-40 years with multiple sclerosis. The CDR3 DNA reads as TGCAGTGCTAGATCTCCGGGACAGACTGCCTACGAGCAGTACTTC. Amino acid sequence: CSARSPGQTAYEQYF.